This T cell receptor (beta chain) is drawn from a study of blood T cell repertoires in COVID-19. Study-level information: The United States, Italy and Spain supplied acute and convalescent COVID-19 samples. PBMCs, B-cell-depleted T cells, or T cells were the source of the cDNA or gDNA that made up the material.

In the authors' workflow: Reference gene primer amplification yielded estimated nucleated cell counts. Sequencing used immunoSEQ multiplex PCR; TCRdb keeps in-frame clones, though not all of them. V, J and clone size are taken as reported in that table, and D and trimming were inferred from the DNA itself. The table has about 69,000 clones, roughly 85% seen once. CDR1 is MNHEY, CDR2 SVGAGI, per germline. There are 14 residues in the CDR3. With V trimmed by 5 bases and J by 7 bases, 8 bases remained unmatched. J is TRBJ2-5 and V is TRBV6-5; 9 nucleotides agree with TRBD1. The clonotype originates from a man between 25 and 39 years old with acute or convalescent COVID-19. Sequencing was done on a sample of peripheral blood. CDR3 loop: CASSPPGQGLTQYF. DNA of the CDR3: TGTGCCAGCAGTCCCCCGGGACAGGGTTTGACCCAGTACTTC.